This T cell receptor beta chain was sequenced during a study of blood T cell repertoires in COVID-19. Study summary: Whether acute or convalescent, the COVID-19 samples came from the United States, Italy and Spain.

CDR1 is SSHAT, CDR2 FNYEAQ, per germline (reference sequence). This CDR3 spans 14 amino acids. Measured with immunoSEQ multiplex PCR; TCRdb has only the in-frame clones, and not every one. The data contain some 270,000 clones, 65% to 90% of them singletons. In the case of this clone: Germline is not matched at one junction end, which may reflect a read error.

The study assigned cohorts using participant-reported clinical history. The sequencing input was PBMCs or T cells enriched from blood (not recorded which). The chain combines TRBV7-7 with TRBJ2-5; D is undetermined. The origin of this receptor is a woman between 50 and 59 years old with acute COVID-19. CDR3 in DNA: TGTGCTAGCAGCTTAGAGTTGACTCAAGAGACCCAGTACTTC. Translated: CASSLELTQETQYF.